This TCR beta chain was sequenced for a study of OX40 agonist ivuxolimab in advanced cancers. About the study as a whole: The costimulatory receptor OX40 (CD134) was targeted by ivuxolimab, a fully human IgG2 agonistic monoclonal antibody. Intravenous ivuxolimab was administered to patients every 2 weeks at six dose levels: 0.01, 0.1, 0.3, 1.5, 3 and 10 mg/kg. Of the 50 to 55 dose-escalation patients, hepatocellular carcinoma was present in about 20, melanoma in around 15, renal cell carcinoma in 9 and head and neck cancer in 9. A male proportion of approximately 83% and a mean age of about 60 years, ranging from about 23 to 90, were recorded for the dose-escalation cohort. Prior anti-PD-1, anti-PD-L1 or anti-CTLA-4 therapy was permitted, and approximately 40% of dose-escalation patients had received checkpoint inhibitors. Partial responses occurred in three dose-escalation patients: two with cutaneous melanoma and one with hepatocellular carcinoma. The purpose of peripheral TCRbeta sequencing was to test whether ivuxolimab changed TCR sequence diversity and led to clonal T-cell expansion. The monotherapy dose-escalation portion (N ≈ 55 patients) of the phase I ivuxolimab trial is reported in the paper. Study-wide conclusions, independent of this receptor: Low levels of normalized T-cell clonal expansion were also seen in some nonresponding patients. Antigen specificity was not determined for the clonally expanded peripheral T cells. On average, CD8+ T cells showed more expanded clones than CD4+ T cells after ivuxolimab. In the 0.1-3.0 mg/kg groups, partial responders had among the lowest normalized peripheral clonal expansion, particularly in CD8+ T cells. Clonal expansion of both CD4+ and CD8+ blood T cells was observed from baseline to week 6 at doses 0.1 to 3.0 mg/kg.

CDR1 and CDR2 are drawn from the germline V gene: MNHEY, SVGAGI. Including cysteine and phenylalanine, the CDR3 has 13 amino acids. CDR3 DNA only is kept here, 39 bases in frame from base 1. V is pruned by 4 bases and J by 13 bases, leaving 12 bases of the junction without a gene match. The trial excluded patients who had a history of autoimmune disease or who were on systemic immunosuppression. Peripheral blood for TCR sequencing was drawn from every dose cohort at baseline, at cycle 4 day 1 and at cycle 7 day 1. Samples came from an open-label, multicenter, first-in-human phase I dose-escalation trial of ivuxolimab. Adults with locally advanced or metastatic melanoma, renal cell carcinoma, hepatocellular carcinoma or head and neck squamous cell carcinoma were enrolled in the trial. CD4+ and CD8+ T cells were sorted separately from peripheral blood before TCR sequencing. For this clone: Its target antigen remains unknown. The input lacks base qualities; no much larger clone sits a single base away.

Genomic DNA was isolated from the sorted cells so that the TCRbeta CDR3 region could be sequenced. TCRbeta CDR3 regions were sequenced using the immunoSEQ Assay. Drawn from immuneACCESS, this table holds only the in-frame rearrangements with V and J called that TCRdb kept. Clones are partly lost; checked studies trace under half to an unresolved V gene and leave the rest unexplained. This sample comprises 55,000 to 75,000 clones, about 85% of them detected only once. The leading ten clones occupy approximately 3.7% of the sample. The chain employs TRBV6-5 and TRBJ1-2; TRBD1 lines up with 7 middle nucleotides. Here the sequenced sample was CD4+ or CD8+ T cells sorted from blood, taken in a trial of the OX40 agonist ivuxolimab. The TCR sequence derives from an adult with an advanced solid tumor such as melanoma, head and neck, liver or kidney cancer. The DNA sequence reads TGTGCCAGCAGTTCCCTGGACAGGACCCTCGGCACCTTC. Its amino acids are CASSSLDRTLGTF.